The rows below give T cell receptor beta chains drawn from one sample of a study of T cell clusters in autoimmune cytopenias. TCRdb re-analyzed the multiplex PCR reads; it lists each CDR3 protein once, without DNA. The sample includes about 5,900 distinct CDR3 sequences. The source material was peripheral blood. The receptors originated from a human donor with an autoimmune cytopenia or autoimmune hepatitis (not recorded which). Both conserved end residues are part of each CDR3. Size is stated for part of the rows, as once, few or many counts, or as a class when the clone is expanded.

>TRBJ1-1|TRBV18|medium-sized
CASSPFGEATEAFF
>TRBJ2-7|TRBV7-2|.
CASSSGLAGDKQYF
>TRBJ1-5|TRBV19|.
CASNRQGVNQKPQHF
>TRBJ1-1|TRBV12-3/TRBV12-4|medium-sized
CASSLGSLNTEAFF
>TRBJ2-2|TRBV6-2/TRBV6-3|medium-sized
CASKQGATGELFF
>TRBJ1-2|TRBV6-2/TRBV6-3|.
CASSDRVPSYGYTF
>TRBJ2-3|TRBV5-4|.
CASSLELAGGVGTDTQYF
>TRBJ2-1|TRBV6-6|medium-sized
CASSWGNEQFF
>TRBJ1-4|TRBV5-4|medium-sized
CASSPAGTTNEKLFF
>TRBJ2-6|TRBV30|medium-sized
CALPPGQGAAGANVLTF
>TRBJ1-2|TRBV5-4|.
CASSADPNYGYTF
>TRBJ2-3|TRBV19|medium-sized
CASSRTGTTHTQYF
>TRBJ2-7|TRBV12-3/TRBV12-4|.
CASSLRTGASYEQYF
>TRBJ2-1|TRBV5-5|medium-sized
CASSPDSYNEQFF
>TRBJ1-2|TRBV12-3/TRBV12-4|medium-sized
CASTPGFPSGYTF
>TRBJ1-5|TRBV29-1|medium-sized
CSVGASNQPQHF